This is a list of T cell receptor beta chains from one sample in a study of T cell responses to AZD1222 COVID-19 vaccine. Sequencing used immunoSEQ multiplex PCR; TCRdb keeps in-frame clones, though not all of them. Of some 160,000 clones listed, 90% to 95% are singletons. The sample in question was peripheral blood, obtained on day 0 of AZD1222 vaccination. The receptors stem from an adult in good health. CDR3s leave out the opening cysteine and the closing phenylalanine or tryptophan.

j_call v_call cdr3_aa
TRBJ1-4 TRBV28 ASSFLGQNEKLF
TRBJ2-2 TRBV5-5 ASSPRSTGETGELF
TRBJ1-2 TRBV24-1 ATSEEAGGLYGYT
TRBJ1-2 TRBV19 ASSMTGDYGYT
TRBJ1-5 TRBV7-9 ASSPRRDGNNQPQH
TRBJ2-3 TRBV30 AWNLMTDTQY
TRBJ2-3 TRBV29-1 SVAHSGGASDTQY
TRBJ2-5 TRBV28 ASSLMDRRETQY
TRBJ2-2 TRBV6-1 ASSELAGYTGELF
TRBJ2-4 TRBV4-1 ASSQDPGDGQLAKNIQY
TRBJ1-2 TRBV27 ASSLSGGSGYT
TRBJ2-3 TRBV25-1 ASSSQIPTDTQY
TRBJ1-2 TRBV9 ASSGQQGGGYT
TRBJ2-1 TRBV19 AKEPGYNEQF
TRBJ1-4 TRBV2 ASSWDRGGEKLF
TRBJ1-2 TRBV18 ASSYSYGYT
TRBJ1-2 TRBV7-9 ASSPGWTYGYT
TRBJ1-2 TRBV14 ASSPPDNGYGYT
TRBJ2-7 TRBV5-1 ASSLRSQVTYEQY
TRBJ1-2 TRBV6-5 ASRTESGGYT
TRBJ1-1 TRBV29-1 SVGVQPNTEAF
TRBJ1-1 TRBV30 AWSPGDSTEAF
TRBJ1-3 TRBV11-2 ASSFLLGLESGNTIY
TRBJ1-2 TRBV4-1 ASSQVAGPNYGYT
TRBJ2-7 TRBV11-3 ASSLAQTATQPYEQY
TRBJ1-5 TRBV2 ASSDTNQPQH
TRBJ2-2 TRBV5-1 ASSLFSTGELF